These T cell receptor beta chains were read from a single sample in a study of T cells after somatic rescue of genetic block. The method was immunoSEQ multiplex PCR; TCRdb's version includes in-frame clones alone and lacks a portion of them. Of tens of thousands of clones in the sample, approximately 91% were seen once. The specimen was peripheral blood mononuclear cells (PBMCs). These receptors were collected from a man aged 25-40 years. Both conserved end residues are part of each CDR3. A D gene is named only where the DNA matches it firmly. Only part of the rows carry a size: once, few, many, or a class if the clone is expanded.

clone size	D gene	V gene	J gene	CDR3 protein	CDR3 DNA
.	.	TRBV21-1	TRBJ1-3	CARKNYSGNTIYF	TGTGCCAGAAAAAATTACTCTGGAAACACCATATATTTT
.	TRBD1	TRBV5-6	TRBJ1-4	CASSLDRGWANEKLFF	TGTGCCAGCAGCTTGGACAGGGGGTGGGCTAATGAAAAACTGTTTTTT
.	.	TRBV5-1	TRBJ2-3	CASSLVRDPDTQYF	TGCGCCAGCAGCTTGGTCAGGGACCCAGATACGCAGTATTTT
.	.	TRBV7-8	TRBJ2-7	CASSSRTSLQYF	TGTGCCAGCAGCTCACGTACTAGCTTGCAGTACTTC
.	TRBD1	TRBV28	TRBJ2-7	CASSLNRGRFPYEQYF	TGTGCCAGCAGTTTAAACAGGGGGCGCTTCCCCTACGAGCAGTACTTC
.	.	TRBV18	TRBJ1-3	CASSPTGGTGNTIYF	TGTGCCAGCTCACCGACGGGCGGAACTGGAAACACCATATATTTT
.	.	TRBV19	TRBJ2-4	CASSDGGPDIQYF	TGTGCCAGTAGTGATGGGGGGCCAGACATTCAGTACTTC
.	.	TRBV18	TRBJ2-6	CASSPRPGTFSGANVLTF	TGTGCCAGCTCACCTCGTCCCGGGACGTTCTCTGGGGCCAACGTCCTGACTTTC
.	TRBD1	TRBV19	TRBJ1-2	CASSTRRLTGGERTSTRTGGYTF	TGTGCCAGTAGTACACGCCGGTTAACAGGGGGCGAACGAACCTCAACCCGAACAGGAGGCTACACCTTC
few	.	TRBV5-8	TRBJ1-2	CASSLTGGHGYTF	TGTGCCAGCAGCTTGACGGGGGGCCATGGCTACACCTTC
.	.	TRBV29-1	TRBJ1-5	CSVGQGLGQPQHF	TGCAGCGTTGGTCAGGGATTGGGACAGCCCCAGCATTTT
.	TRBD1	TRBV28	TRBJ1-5	CASSQLKQPRGPMNQPQHF	TGTGCCAGCAGCCAACTGAAGCAACCCAGGGGGCCCATGAATCAGCCCCAGCATTTT
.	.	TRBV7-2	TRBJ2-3	CASSPAGTRGRDTQYF	TGTGCCAGCAGCCCGGCCGGGACTAGGGGGCGGGATACGCAGTATTTT
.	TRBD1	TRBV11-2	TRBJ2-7	CASSLQGGDNYEQYF	TGTGCCAGCAGCCTACAGGGGGGCGATAACTACGAGCAGTACTTC
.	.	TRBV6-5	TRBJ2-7	CATGAGPRPYEQYF	TGTGCCACTGGGGCGGGACCCCGGCCTTACGAGCAGTACTTC
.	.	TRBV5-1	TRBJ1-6	CASSLAIRGSGSPLHF	TGCGCCAGCAGCTTGGCCATCAGGGGTAGCGGTTCACCCCTCCACTTT
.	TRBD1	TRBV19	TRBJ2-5	CASTGTGVSKYF	TGTGCCAGTACCGGGACAGGGGTCTCCAAGTACTTC
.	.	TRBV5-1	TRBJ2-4	CASSLEGGANTIQYF	TGCGCCAGCAGCTTGGAAGGTGGGGCAAATACCATTCAGTACTTC
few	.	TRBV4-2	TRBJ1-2	CASSQSSNYGYTF	TGTGCCAGCAGCCAATCCAGTAACTATGGCTACACCTTC
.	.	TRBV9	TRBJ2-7	CASSVDSNSYEQYF	TGTGCCAGCAGCGTAGACAGTAACTCCTACGAGCAGTACTTC
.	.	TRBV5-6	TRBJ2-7	CASSLAQGYEQYF	TGTGCCAGCAGCTTGGCGCAGGGCTACGAGCAGTACTTC
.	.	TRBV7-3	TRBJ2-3	CASSLLGGTDTQYF	TGTGCCAGCAGCTTACTAGGGGGAACAGATACGCAGTATTTT
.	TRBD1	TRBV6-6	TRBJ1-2	CASSYGQGGYGYTF	TGTGCCAGCAGTTACGGACAGGGCGGCTATGGCTACACCTTC
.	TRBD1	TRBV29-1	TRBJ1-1	CSVNRDRANTEAFF	TGCAGCGTAAACCGGGACAGGGCGAACACTGAAGCTTTCTTT
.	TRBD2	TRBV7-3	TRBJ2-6	CASSPSGTPISGANVLTF	TGTGCCAGCAGCCCAAGCGGGACTCCAATCTCTGGGGCCAACGTCCTGACTTTC
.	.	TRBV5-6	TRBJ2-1	CASSLGPVEQFF	TGTGCCAGCAGCCTCGGACCGGTTGAGCAGTTCTTC
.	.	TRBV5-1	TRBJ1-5	CASSLWLDSLLEPDFNQPQHF	TGCGCCAGCAGCTTGTGGCTGGACAGCCTCCTTGAACCGGACTTCAATCAGCCCCAGCATTTT
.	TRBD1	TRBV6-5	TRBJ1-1	CASSPRTGANTEAFF	TGTGCCAGCAGTCCCCGGACAGGGGCGAACACTGAAGCTTTCTTT
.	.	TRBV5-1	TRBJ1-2	CASSLGSVTGYGYTF	TGCGCCAGCAGCTTGGGGTCCGTCACAGGCTATGGCTACACCTTC
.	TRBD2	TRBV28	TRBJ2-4	CASKFGGAAKNIQYF	TGTGCCAGCAAGTTCGGGGGGGCGGCCAAAAACATTCAGTACTTC
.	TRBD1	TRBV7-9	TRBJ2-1	CASSKDRGSDEQFF	TGTGCCAGCAGTAAAGACAGGGGGAGCGATGAGCAGTTCTTC
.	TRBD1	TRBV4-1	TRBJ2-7	CASSAGTGPYEQYF	TGCGCCAGCAGCGCAGGGACAGGGCCTTACGAGCAGTACTTC
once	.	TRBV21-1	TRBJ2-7	CASSKGVVAGWSSYEQYF	TGTGCCAGCAGCAAAGGGGTGGTAGCGGGATGGAGCTCCTACGAGCAGTACTTC
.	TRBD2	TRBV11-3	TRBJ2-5	CASSSGTSARETQYF	TGTGCCAGCAGCTCCGGGACTAGCGCGAGGGAGACCCAGTACTTC
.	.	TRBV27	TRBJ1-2	CASSSAGTHYGYTF	TGTGCCAGCAGTTCAGCAGGGACACACTATGGCTACACCTTC
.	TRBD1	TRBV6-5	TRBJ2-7	CASRLGQGSNEQYF	TGTGCCAGCAGACTCGGACAGGGTTCGAACGAGCAGTACTTC
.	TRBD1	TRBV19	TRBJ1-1	CASSKDRALNTEAFF	TGTGCCAGTAGTAAAGACAGGGCGCTGAACACTGAAGCTTTCTTT
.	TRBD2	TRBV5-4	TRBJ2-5	CASSLLAGDQTQYF	TGTGCCAGCAGCTTGCTAGCGGGAGATCAGACCCAGTACTTC
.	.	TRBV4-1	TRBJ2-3	CASSQDPPRLPRPDTQYF	TGCGCCAGCAGCCAAGACCCTCCCCGACTACCGCGGCCGGATACGCAGTATTTT
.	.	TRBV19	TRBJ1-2	CASSKTRSTTGYYGYTF	TGTGCCAGTAGTAAGACTAGGAGTACCACGGGTTACTATGGCTACACCTTC
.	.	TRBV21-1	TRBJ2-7	CASSKFPLTYEQYF	TGTGCCAGCAGCAAATTTCCGCTGACCTACGAGCAGTACTTC
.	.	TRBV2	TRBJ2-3	CASSVDSNTQYF	TGTGCCAGCAGTGTCGACTCGAATACGCAGTATTTT
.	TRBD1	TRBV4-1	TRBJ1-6	CASSLQGGSYNSPLHF	TGCGCCAGCAGCCTTCAGGGGGGATCCTATAATTCACCCCTCCACTTT
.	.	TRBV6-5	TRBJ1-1	CASSRGGEAFF	TGTGCCAGCAGCCGGGGGGGAGAAGCTTTCTTT
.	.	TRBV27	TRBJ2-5	CASSFRRGETQYF	TGTGCCAGCAGTTTCCGCCGGGGGGAGACCCAGTACTTC
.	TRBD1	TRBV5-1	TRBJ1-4	CASSLDRGDEKLFF	TGCGCCAGCAGCCTCGACAGGGGCGACGAAAAACTGTTTTTT
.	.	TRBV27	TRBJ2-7	CASSPNDRLPYGQYF	TGTGCCAGCAGTCCAAATGACAGACTACCCTACGGGCAGTACTTC
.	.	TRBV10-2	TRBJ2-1	CASKISAPSYNEQFF	TGCGCCAGCAAAATAAGCGCGCCTTCCTACAATGAGCAGTTCTTC
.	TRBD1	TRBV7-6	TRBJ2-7	CASSLGTGGEQYF	TGTGCCAGCAGCTTAGGGACAGGTGGCGAGCAGTACTTC
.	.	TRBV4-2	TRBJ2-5	CASSQEAGSVETQYF	TGTGCCAGCAGCCAAGAGGCAGGGTCGGTGGAGACCCAGTACTTC